This TCR beta chain was retrieved from a study of cytomegalovirus exposure and HLA in healthy donors. CDR1 SQVTM and CDR2 ANQGSEA come from the germline V gene. Trimming left V 2 bases short and J 0 bases short, with 19 bases between. The CDR3 loop spans 17 amino acids. Clones were sequenced by immunoSEQ multiplex PCR, and TCRdb holds only the in-frame ones, with some missing. The table records around 400,000 clones, around 86% of them present only once. What was sequenced was PBMCs. The clonotype originates from a young woman in good health and CMV-seronegative. The rearrangement uses TRBV29-1 and TRBJ1-1; possible D gene TRBD1, 5 bases. The CDR3 DNA is TGCAGCGTTGAACCCCAGGGAGGGGTGGGGATGAACACTGAAGCTTTCTTT. As protein: CSVEPQGGVGMNTEAFF.